The rows below give T cell receptor beta chains drawn from one sample of a study of blood T cells in healthy people across ages. MiXCR, run by TCRdb on the 5' RACE reads, gives a single entry per CDR3 protein. The table has 850,000 to 950,000 distinct CDR3 sequences, under 30% seen once; the top ten hold about 18%. Material for sequencing was blood. The receptor source for this set is a woman older than 75 in good health. CDR3s include the opening cysteine and the closing phenylalanine or tryptophan. A D gene is named only where the DNA matches it firmly. Size is stated for part of the rows, as once, few or many counts, or as a class when the clone is expanded.

j_gene,abundance,v_gene,d_gene,CDR3aa,CDR3nt
TRBJ2-4,.,TRBV28,TRBD1,CASSQYPGQGAGYIQYF,TGTGCCAGCAGCCAATACCCGGGACAGGGGGCGGGATACATTCAGTACTTC
TRBJ2-3,many,TRBV10-3,.,CAISDRGASTDTQYF,TGTGCCATCAGTGACCGGGGGGCTAGCACAGATACGCAGTATTTT
TRBJ1-2,few,TRBV18,.,CASSPGLRGYTF,TGTGCCAGCTCACCAGGGCTCCGAGGCTACACCTTC
TRBJ1-6,many,TRBV20-1,TRBD1,CSAPRGQTRPNSPLHF,TGCAGTGCTCCGAGGGGACAGACGAGGCCGAATTCACCCCTCCACTTT
TRBJ1-2,.,TRBV6-2/TRBV6-3,TRBD1,CASRTSGGSGYTF,TGTGCCAGCAGGACATCAGGGGGCAGCGGCTACACCTTC
TRBJ1-5,many,TRBV12-3/TRBV12-4,.,CASSLHRASNQPQHF,TGTGCCAGCAGTTTGCACAGGGCAAGCAATCAGCCCCAGCATTTT
TRBJ2-4,many,TRBV7-2,.,CASSFGGARENIQYF,TGTGCCAGCAGCTTTGGGGGGGCTAGGGAAAACATTCAGTACTTC
TRBJ2-5,many,TRBV5-6,.,CASSLERGWETQYF,TGTGCCAGCAGCTTGGAGCGAGGATGGGAGACCCAGTACTTC
TRBJ2-6,once,TRBV3-1,.,CDSRVSGANVRTF,TGTGACAGCAGGGTCTCCGGGGCCAACGTCCGGACTTTC
TRBJ2-3,.,TRBV7-8,TRBD2,CASSSQAGGRRDTQYF,TGTGCCAGCAGCTCACAAGCGGGGGGGCGGAGAGATACGCAGTATTTT
TRBJ2-5,many,TRBV6-4,.,CASGRTQGPETQYF,TGTGCCAGCGGTCGAACTCAGGGGCCGGAGACCCAGTACTTC
TRBJ1-2,.,TRBV5-8,.,CASSFGGLNYGYTF,TGTGCCAGCAGCTTCGGGGGTCTAAACTATGGCTACACCTTC
TRBJ1-1,few,TRBV20-1,.,CSARPNGLSTEAFF,TGCAGTGCTAGGCCCAACGGACTGAGCACTGAAGCTTTCTTT
TRBJ1-2,many,TRBV7-9,.,CASSLTNVGHYGYTF,TGTGCCAGCAGCCTGACAAATGTCGGCCATTATGGCTACACCTTC
TRBJ1-5,.,TRBV11-2,.,CASSLDLDQPQHF,TGTGCCAGCAGCTTAGATCTCGATCAGCCCCAGCATTTT
TRBJ1-4,many,TRBV7-2,.,CASSLDRVGEKLFF,TGTGCCAGCAGCTTAGACAGGGTTGGTGAAAAACTGTTTTTT
TRBJ2-3,many,TRBV4-2,.,CASSQAGGQADTQYF,TGTGCCAGCAGCCAAGCGGGGGGCCAAGCAGATACGCAGTATTTT
TRBJ2-3,many,TRBV12-3/TRBV12-4,TRBD1,CASSLGQGIATQYF,TGTGCCAGCAGTTTGGGACAGGGTATCGCTACGCAGTATTTT
TRBJ2-5,many,TRBV15,.,CATSRAPGVGETQYF,TGTGCCACCAGCAGGGCCCCAGGGGTAGGAGAGACCCAGTACTTC
TRBJ2-5,few,TRBV4-2,.,CASSQTGFQETQYF,TGTGCCAGCAGCCAGACGGGATTTCAAGAGACCCAGTACTTC
TRBJ2-7,many,TRBV29-1,TRBD1,CSARQGTYEQYF,TGCAGCGCGAGACAGGGAACCTACGAGCAGTACTTC
TRBJ1-5,many,TRBV7-2,.,CASSFTSRPRQPQHF,TGTGCCAGCAGCTTCACCTCAAGACCGAGGCAGCCCCAGCATTTT
TRBJ2-1,.,TRBV27,TRBD2,CASSLGARGDYNEQFF,TGTGCCAGCAGTTTAGGGGCGCGGGGGGACTACAATGAGCAGTTCTTC
TRBJ2-7,few,TRBV24-1,TRBD1,CATSERTGSYNEQYF,TGTGCCACCAGTGAACGGACAGGGTCCTACAATGAGCAGTACTTC
TRBJ2-5,many,TRBV4-3,.,CASSQDFGQETQYF,TGCGCCAGCAGCCAAGATTTTGGGCAAGAGACCCAGTACTTC
TRBJ1-2,few,TRBV5-1,TRBD1,CASSLEGQAGYTF,TGCGCCAGCAGCTTGGAGGGACAGGCTGGCTACACCTTC
TRBJ2-1,once,TRBV10-2,TRBD2,CASSAQLAVNEQFF,TGCGCCAGCAGCGCCCAACTAGCGGTCAATGAGCAGTTCTTC
TRBJ2-1,many,TRBV5-1,.,CASSGPPSYNEQFF,TGCGCCAGCTCAGGTCCCCCCTCCTACAATGAGCAGTTCTTC
TRBJ2-1,few,TRBV28,TRBD1,CASSPGQVSGNEQFF,TGTGCCAGCAGCCCGGGACAGGTCAGCGGCAATGAGCAGTTCTTC
TRBJ1-6,many,TRBV6-5,.,CASSYSKASLSSPLHF,TGTGCCAGCAGTTACTCTAAAGCCAGCTTGAGTTCACCCCTCCACTTT
TRBJ2-7,many,TRBV10-3,.,CAISEGKNYEQYF,TGTGCCATCAGTGAAGGGAAGAACTACGAGCAGTACTTC
TRBJ2-7,many,TRBV20-1,TRBD1,CSAPGQGALEQYF,TGCAGTGCACCGGGACAGGGGGCCCTCGAGCAGTACTTC
TRBJ1-6,many,TRBV6-5,.,CASNKDSLSPLHF,TGTGCCAGCAATAAGGACAGCCTTTCACCCCTCCACTTT
TRBJ2-7,many,TRBV12-3/TRBV12-4,.,CASSLGWWQGGPYEQYF,TGTGCCAGCAGTTTAGGGTGGTGGCAAGGGGGACCCTACGAGCAGTACTTC
TRBJ1-1,few,TRBV7-8,.,CASSLAPGDWATEAFF,TGTGCCAGCAGCTTAGCGCCTGGGGATTGGGCCACTGAAGCTTTCTTT
TRBJ2-3,.,TRBV20-1,TRBD2,CSVRPTSGEPDTQYF,TGCAGTGTCCGTCCGACTAGCGGGGAGCCAGATACGCAGTATTTT
TRBJ2-3,.,TRBV27,.,CASRIRDTQYF,TGTGCCAGCAGGATACGTGATACGCAGTATTTT
TRBJ1-4,few,TRBV5-1,.,CASSLEDSEKLFF,TGCGCCAGCAGCTTGGAGGATAGCGAAAAACTGTTTTTT
TRBJ1-2,.,TRBV24-1,.,CATSDSLRQFGYTF,TGTGCCACCAGTGATTCGCTTAGACAGTTCGGCTACACCTTC
TRBJ2-2,.,TRBV25-1,.,CASSTTGPTGELFF,TGTGCCAGCAGTACAACAGGGCCCACCGGGGAGCTGTTTTTT
TRBJ1-1,few,TRBV5-1,.,CASSLEGSGLTEAFF,TGCGCCAGCAGCTTGGAGGGATCCGGGCTGACTGAAGCTTTCTTT
TRBJ2-1,many,TRBV4-3,.,CASSQEPAASSYNEQFF,TGCGCCAGCAGCCAAGAACCCGCAGCGAGCTCCTACAATGAGCAGTTCTTC